This T cell receptor beta chain was identified during a study of a mutant IDH1 vaccine in newly diagnosed glioma. Study-level background: Investigators started vaccination 4-6 weeks after radiotherapy alone, or with temozolomide cycles. An approximately 62% male, 37.5% female split and a mean age of around 41 years characterized treated patients. Before enrollment, patients got radiotherapy alone, temozolomide alone, or mostly the combination.

The protocol was immunoSEQ multiplex PCR, while the TCRdb copy is restricted to in-frame clones and leaves out a portion. This sample carries about 36,000 clones, about four fifths of them seen once, and the ten largest clones take 9% to 13%. The V gene's germline CDR1 is MDHEN and CDR2 SYDVKM. CDR3 size: 15 residues. V lost 5 bases, J lost 5 bases, and 19 bases lay in between. Time point meaning: week 5, during vaccination. Every vaccination contained 300 ug of the mutant IDH1 20-mer peptide and was paired with topical imiquimod. Note on this clone: Its antigen is currently unknown.

This chain uses TRBV28 with TRBJ2-7; perhaps D is TRBD1 or TRBD2 (6 bases each). The sample here was PBMCs, taken from a glioma patient whose treatment included an IDH1 peptide vaccine. This TCR derives from a man aged 45-65 years with glioma. Here the CDR3 DNA reads TGTGCCAGCAGTCAAAGGCCCCCTCGGGGGCACGAGCAGTACTTC. Translating gives CASSQRPPRGHEQYF.